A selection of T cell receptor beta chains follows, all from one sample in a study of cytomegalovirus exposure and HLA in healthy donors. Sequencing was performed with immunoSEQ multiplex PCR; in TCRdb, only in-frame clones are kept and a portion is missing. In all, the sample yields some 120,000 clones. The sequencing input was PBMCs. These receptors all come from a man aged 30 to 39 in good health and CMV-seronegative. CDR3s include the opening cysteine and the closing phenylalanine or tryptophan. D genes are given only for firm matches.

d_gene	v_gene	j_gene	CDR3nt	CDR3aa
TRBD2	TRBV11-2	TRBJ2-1	TGTGCCAGCAATATGGGGGCGGGAGGTAATGAGCAGTTCTTC	CASNMGAGGNEQFF
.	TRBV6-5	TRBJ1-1	TGTGCCAGCAGCCAGTCCCCGGGCACTGAAGCTTTCTTT	CASSQSPGTEAFF
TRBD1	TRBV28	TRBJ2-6	TGTGCCAGCAGTCCTCCCGGGACAGGGGGCCTTTCTGGGGCCAACGTCCTGACTTTC	CASSPPGTGGLSGANVLTF
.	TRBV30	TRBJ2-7	TGTGCCTGGGAGGGCGTAGGGGGCGAGCAGTACTTC	CAWEGVGGEQYF
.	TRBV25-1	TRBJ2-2	TGTGCCAGCAGTGAACCCCGTTCCGGGGAGCTGTTTTTT	CASSEPRSGELFF
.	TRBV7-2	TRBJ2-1	TGTGCCAGCAGCGGCGAGAGGAGGGGGCATCGGGAGCAGTTCTTC	CASSGERRGHREQFF
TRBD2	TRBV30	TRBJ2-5	TGTGCCTGGAGAGTTCCAATGGGACTAGCGGGAGGGGTTGCCGAGACCCAGTACTTC	CAWRVPMGLAGGVAETQYF
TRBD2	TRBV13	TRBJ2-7	TGTGCCAGCGGTAGCGGGAGCACCTACGAGCAGTACTTC	CASGSGSTYEQYF
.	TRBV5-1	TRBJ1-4	TGCGCCAGCAGCCCCCGACAGGCAACTAATGAAAAACTGTTTTTT	CASSPRQATNEKLFF
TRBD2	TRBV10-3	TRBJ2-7	TGTGCCATCAGTGACGGGGGGGAGGCCTCCGAGCAGTACTTC	CAISDGGEASEQYF
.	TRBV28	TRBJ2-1	TGTGCCAGCAGTTTAAATCAGGGCATTGATGAGCAGTTCTTC	CASSLNQGIDEQFF
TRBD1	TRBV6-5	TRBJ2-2	TGTGCCAGCAGTTACGTAACAGGGGCCGGGGAGCTGTTTTTT	CASSYVTGAGELFF
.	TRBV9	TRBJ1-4	TGTGCCAGCAGCGTAGGGGGGGCAACTAATGAAAAACTGTTTTTT	CASSVGGATNEKLFF
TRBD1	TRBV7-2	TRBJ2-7	TGTGCCAGCAGCTTAGGACAGGGTACCAACGAGCAGTACTTC	CASSLGQGTNEQYF
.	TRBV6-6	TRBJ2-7	TGTGCCAGCAGTTGGGCTCTATCCTACGAGCAGTACTTC	CASSWALSYEQYF
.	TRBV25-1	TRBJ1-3	TGTGCCAGCAGTTCGGGAAACACCATATATTTT	CASSSGNTIYF
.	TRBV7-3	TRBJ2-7	TGTGCCAGCAGCCCTGGACTGAACTCCTACGAGCAGTACTTC	CASSPGLNSYEQYF
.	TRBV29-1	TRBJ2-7	TGCAGCGTTGAATTACGGGGTCCTACAGGGTTCTCAAACGAGCAGTACTTC	CSVELRGPTGFSNEQYF
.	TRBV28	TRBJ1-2	TGTGCCAGCAGTCGACCCACGCGGAAGGGCTACACCTTC	CASSRPTRKGYTF
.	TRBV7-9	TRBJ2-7	TGTGCCAGCAGCGCCACCTTTCGGTCCGAGCAGTACTTC	CASSATFRSEQYF
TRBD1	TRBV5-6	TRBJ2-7	TGTGCCAGCAGCTCGACAGGGCTCGAGCAGTACTTC	CASSSTGLEQYF
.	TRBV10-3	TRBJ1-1	TGTGCCATCAGTGAGCAACGCGACAGGGAAGCTTTCTTT	CAISEQRDREAFF
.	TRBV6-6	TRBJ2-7	TGTGCCAGCACCTCGACTGGGTACGAGCAGTACTTC	CASTSTGYEQYF
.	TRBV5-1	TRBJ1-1	TGCGCCAGCAGTAGGGAGGGTAACACTGAAGCTTTCTTT	CASSREGNTEAFF
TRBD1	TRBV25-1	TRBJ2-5	TGTGCCAGCAGTGAATTTAGGGACAGGATGTTCCAAGAGACCCAGTACTTC	CASSEFRDRMFQETQYF
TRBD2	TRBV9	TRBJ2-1	TGTGCCAGCAGCCCCGAGACTAGCGGGAACAATGAGCAGTTCTTC	CASSPETSGNNEQFF
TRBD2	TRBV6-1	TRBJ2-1	TGTGCCAGCAGTGAAGCTAGCGGGTCCCCCTACAATGAGCAGTTCTTC	CASSEASGSPYNEQFF
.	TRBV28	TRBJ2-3	TGTGCCAGCAGTTTAACTAGCACAGATACGCAGTATTTT	CASSLTSTDTQYF
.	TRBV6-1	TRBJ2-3	TGTGCCAGCAGTTTTCGCCCAGGGGCAGATACGCAGTATTTT	CASSFRPGADTQYF
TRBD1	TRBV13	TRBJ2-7	TGTGCCAGCAGCTCACGGACAGGGGCCTACGAGCAGTACTTC	CASSSRTGAYEQYF
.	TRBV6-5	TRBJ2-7	TGTGCCAGCAGTTACTCTGCGGGGAGCGGCTACGAGCAGTACTTC	CASSYSAGSGYEQYF
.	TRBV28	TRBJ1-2	TGTGCCAGCATCAAGACACCTAACTATGGCTACACCTTC	CASIKTPNYGYTF
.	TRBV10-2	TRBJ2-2	TGCGCCAGCAGAAATGAGGGAACCGGGGAGCTGTTTTTT	CASRNEGTGELFF
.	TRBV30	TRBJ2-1	TGTGCCTGGAGTGTAGGGGCGGGGAGCAATGAGCAGTTCTTC	CAWSVGAGSNEQFF
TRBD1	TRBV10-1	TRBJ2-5	TGCGCCAGCAGTGAGTCCCAGGGGGATCTTCGGCGGGAGACCCAGTACTTC	CASSESQGDLRRETQYF
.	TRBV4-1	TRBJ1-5	TGCGCCAGCATCCCCTCCGGACAATCGAATCAGCCCCAGCATTTT	CASIPSGQSNQPQHF
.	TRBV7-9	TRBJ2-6	TGTGCCAGCAGCCCGAGTCTAGTTAACGTCCTGACTTTC	CASSPSLVNVLTF
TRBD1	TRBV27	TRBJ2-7	TGTGCCAGCAGTTCTTTGACAGGGGGACAAGGTAGATACGAGCAGTACTTC	CASSSLTGGQGRYEQYF
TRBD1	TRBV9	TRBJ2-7	TGTGCCAGCAGCCCCCGGGACAGGAATTCCTACGAGCAGTACTTC	CASSPRDRNSYEQYF
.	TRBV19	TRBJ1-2	TGTGCCAGTAGTTCGCGACAGCTGCTTGAGGCGAACTATGGCTACACCTTC	CASSSRQLLEANYGYTF
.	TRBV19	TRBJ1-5	TGTGCCAGTAGTATAGGTGGACCGGGGGTCCAGCCCCAGCATTTT	CASSIGGPGVQPQHF
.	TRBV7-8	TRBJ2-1	TGTGCCAGCAGCTTAGCGCAGGGCAGGACGGAGTTCTTC	CASSLAQGRTEFF
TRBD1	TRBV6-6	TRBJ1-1	TGTGCCAGCACCATAAATGGACAGGGGGCGAACACTGAAGCTTTCTTT	CASTINGQGANTEAFF
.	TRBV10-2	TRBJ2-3	TGCGCCAGCAGTGTCGGAGGGGGCACAGATACGCAGTATTTT	CASSVGGGTDTQYF
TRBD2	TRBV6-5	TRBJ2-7	TGTGCCAGCAGCCCGGACGGACTAGAGTACGAGCAGTACTTC	CASSPDGLEYEQYF
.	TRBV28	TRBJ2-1	TGTGCCAGCAGTATGGTCCTTGTTAGCTCCTACAATGAGCAGTTCTTC	CASSMVLVSSYNEQFF
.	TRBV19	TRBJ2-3	TGTGCCAGTAGTCCTAGCGAGTCTAGCACAGATACGCAGTATTTT	CASSPSESSTDTQYF
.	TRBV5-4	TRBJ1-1	TGTGCCAGCAGCTTGGAACCAGGGCAGAACACTGAAGCTTTCTTT	CASSLEPGQNTEAFF
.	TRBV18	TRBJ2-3	TGTGCCAGCTCTCGAGGAGGGGAAGGAAGAACAGATACGCAGTATTTT	CASSRGGEGRTDTQYF
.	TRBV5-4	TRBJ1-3	TGTGCCAGCAGCTTGGGACAGGACTCCTCTGGAAACACCATATATTTT	CASSLGQDSSGNTIYF
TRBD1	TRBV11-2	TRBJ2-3	TGTGCCAGCAGCTTAGTACAGGGGGCTACGCAGTATTTT	CASSLVQGATQYF
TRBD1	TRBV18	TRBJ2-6	TGTGCCAGCTCACTAGGACAGGCGCCTCTCCGCCCTGGGGCCAACGTCCTGACTTTC	CASSLGQAPLRPGANVLTF
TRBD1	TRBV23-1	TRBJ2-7	TGCGCCACCTTCCGAGGGGGCCACGAGCAGTACTTC	CATFRGGHEQYF
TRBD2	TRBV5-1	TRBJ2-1	TGCGCCAGCAGCTTTGAAGCGGGAGGGCCGAATGAGCAGTTCTTC	CASSFEAGGPNEQFF
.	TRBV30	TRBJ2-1	TGTGCCTGGACAACACAGGGGGGGTTGGGGTTCTTC	CAWTTQGGLGFF
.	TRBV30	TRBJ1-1	TGTGCCTGGAGCGACAGCGTCAGGAACACTGAAGCTTTCTTT	CAWSDSVRNTEAFF
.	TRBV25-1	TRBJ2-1	TGTGCCAGCAGTAGGACAGACAATGAGCAGTTCTTC	CASSRTDNEQFF
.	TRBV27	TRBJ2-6	TGTGCCAGCAGTTTAGAGGGCCGTGCTGGGGCCAACGTCCTGACTTTC	CASSLEGRAGANVLTF
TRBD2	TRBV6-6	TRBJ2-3	TGTGCCAGCAGTGGACTAGCGGCGCAGTATTTT	CASSGLAAQYF
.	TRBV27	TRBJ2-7	TGTGCCAGCAGTTACTACGTGAGCTCCTACGAGCAGTACTTC	CASSYYVSSYEQYF